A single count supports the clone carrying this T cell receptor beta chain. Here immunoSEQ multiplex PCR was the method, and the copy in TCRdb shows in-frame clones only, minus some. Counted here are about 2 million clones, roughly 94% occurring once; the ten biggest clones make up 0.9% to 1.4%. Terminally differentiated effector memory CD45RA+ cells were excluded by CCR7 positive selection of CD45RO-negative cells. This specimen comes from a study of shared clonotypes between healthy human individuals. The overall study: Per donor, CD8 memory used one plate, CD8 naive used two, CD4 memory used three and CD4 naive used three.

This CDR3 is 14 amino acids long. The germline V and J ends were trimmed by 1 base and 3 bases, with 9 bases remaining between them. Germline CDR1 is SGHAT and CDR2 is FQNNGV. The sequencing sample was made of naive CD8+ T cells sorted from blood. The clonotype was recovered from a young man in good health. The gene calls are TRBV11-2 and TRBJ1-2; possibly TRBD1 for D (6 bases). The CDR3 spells CASSLVQGDYGYTF. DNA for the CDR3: TGTGCCAGCAGCTTAGTACAGGGCGACTATGGCTACACCTTC.